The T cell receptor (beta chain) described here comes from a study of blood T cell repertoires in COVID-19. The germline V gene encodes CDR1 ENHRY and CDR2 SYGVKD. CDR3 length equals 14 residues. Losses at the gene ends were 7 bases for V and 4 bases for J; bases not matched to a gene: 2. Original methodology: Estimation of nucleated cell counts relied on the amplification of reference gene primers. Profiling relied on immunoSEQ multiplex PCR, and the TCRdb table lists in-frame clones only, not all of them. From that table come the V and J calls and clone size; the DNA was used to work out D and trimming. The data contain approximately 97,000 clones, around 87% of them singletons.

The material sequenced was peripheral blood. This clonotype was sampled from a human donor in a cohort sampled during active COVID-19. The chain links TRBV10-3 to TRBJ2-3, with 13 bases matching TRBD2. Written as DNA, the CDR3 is TGTGCCATCACCGGGACTAGCGGGGCAGATACGCAGTATTTT. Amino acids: CAITGTSGADTQYF.